Listed here are 28 T cell receptor beta chains from one sample, sequenced in a study of chemoradiotherapy in HPV16-positive cancers. Assay: immunoSEQ multiplex PCR; the TCRdb copy retains only in-frame clones and omits some. Of some 31,000 clones in the sample, 91% were seen once. Specimen: blood, collected from a patient who underwent chemoradiotherapy. The receptors originated from a human donor with HPV-associated anogenital cancer.

This rearrangement joins TRBV11-2 to TRBJ2-1; 8 bases map to TRBD2. V was clipped by 5 bases and J by 6 bases; unmatched bases: 9. The CDR3 runs 15 residues. Germline V lookup: CDR1 SGHAT, CDR2 FQNNGV. In DNA, the CDR3 is TGTGCCAGCAGCCCTTGGACTAGCAGCGGCAATGAGCAGTTCTTC. Translating it yields CASSPWTSSGNEQFF.

Only one count was recorded for this clone. The rearrangement links TRBV6-6 to TRBJ1-2; D is unclear. Germline V lookup: CDR1 MNHNY, CDR2 SVGAGI (reference sequence). This CDR3 is built from 11 residues. Trimming stripped 5 bases from V and 8 bases from J, with 9 bases between. CDR3 sequence: CASSPQGGYTF. Written as DNA, the CDR3 is TGTGCCAGCAGTCCTCAAGGGGGCTACACCTTC.

As concerns this clone: The junction shows a germline mismatch at one end, possibly a read error. The chain employs TRBV5-4 and TRBJ2-3, with 10 nucleotides matching TRBD2. The CDR3 consists of 16 residues. Germline CDR1 reads SGHNT; CDR2 reads YYREEE (reference sequence). DNA for the CDR3: TGTGCCAGCAGATTGGGACTAGCGTCCCCCACAGATACGCAGTATTTT. Translation gives CASRLGLASPTDTQYF.

The chain uses TRBV15 and TRBJ1-5; D gene ambiguous. Looked up from germline, CDR1 is LNHNV and CDR2 is YYDKDF (reference sequence). This CDR3 comprises 15 residues. Trimming cost V 0 bases and J 4 bases, with 10 bases left between them. CDR3: CATSRDSIENQPQHF. For the CDR3, the DNA is TGTGCCACCAGCAGAGATTCTATTGAAAATCAGCCCCAGCATTTT.

The chain joins TRBV4-3 to TRBJ1-1; perhaps TRBD1 as D (5 bases). The CDR3 totals 16 residues. From germline, CDR1 is LGHNA and CDR2 YSLEER. With 0 bases removed from V and 2 bases from J, the gap between germline ends came to 13 bases. CDR3: CASSQDPGGFNTEAFF. CDR3 DNA sequence: TGCGCCAGCAGCCAAGATCCGGGGGGTTTTAACACTGAAGCTTTCTTT.

The gene calls are TRBV7-2 and TRBJ1-1; D ambiguous. The CDR3 totals 15 residues. V shed 1 base and J shed 2 bases, with 11 bases lying between them. CDR1 and CDR2 from the germline V gene are SGHTA and FQGNSA. In DNA, the CDR3 is TGTGCCAGCAGCTTAGTGGGAAATACCAACACTGAAGCTTTCTTT. This gives the protein CASSLVGNTNTEAFF. Combining the CDR3 with reference TRBV7-2 and TRBJ1-1 gives the whole variable domain GAGVSQSPSNKVTEKGKDVELRCDPISGHTALYWYRQSLGQGLEFLIYFQGNSAPDKSGLPSDRFSAERTGGSVSTLTIQRTQQEDSAVYLCASSLVGNTNTEAFFGQGTRLTVV.

The chain links TRBV29-1 to TRBJ2-7; tentatively, D is TRBD1 or TRBD2 (5 bases each). The CDR3 extends over 13 amino acids. Germline CDR1 reads SQVTM; CDR2 reads ANQGSEA. V shed 3 bases and J shed 5 bases, with 14 bases lying between them. CDR3 loop: CSVDGGIDHEQYF. The DNA of the CDR3 is TGCAGCGTTGATGGGGGAATCGATCACGAGCAGTACTTC.

The chain combines TRBV6-5 with TRBJ1-3; no definite D call. Per the germline V gene, CDR1 is MNHEY and CDR2 is SVGAGI. Trimming pared 7 bases from V and 5 bases from J, leaving 12 bases between. This CDR3 spans 13 amino acids. CDR3 region: CASKTVGRNTIYF. Here the CDR3 DNA reads TGTGCCAGCAAAACAGTTGGCCGAAACACCATATATTTT.

V and J are TRBV2 and TRBJ2-7; 7 bases align to TRBD1. The CDR3 contains 15 residues. With V trimmed by 3 bases and J by 0 bases, 5 bases remained unmatched. Germline V gene lookup returns CDR1 SNHLY and CDR2 FYNNEI. As DNA, the CDR3 is TGTGCCAGCAGTGACCAGGGACAGTCCTCCTACGAGCAGTACTTC. Translation gives CASSDQGQSSYEQYF.

The gene calls are TRBV7-2 and TRBJ2-2, with D unresolved. CDR3 length: 16 residues. The V end lost 1 base, the J end lost 2 bases, and 11 bases lay between the germline ends. The germline V gene encodes CDR1 SGHTA and CDR2 FQGNSA. CDR3 sequence: CASSLVWVVNTGELFF. In DNA, the CDR3 is TGTGCCAGCAGCTTAGTTTGGGTGGTCAACACCGGGGAGCTGTTTTTT.

This chain links TRBV15 with TRBJ2-7; 8 bases line up with TRBD2. The CDR3 runs to 18 residues. In germline, CDR1 is LNHNV, CDR2 YYDKDF (reference sequence). The trim removed 0 bases at V and 6 bases at J, leaving 16 bases unmatched. This CDR3 reads CATSRDRRAGTRSLEQYF. In DNA, the CDR3 is TGTGCCACCAGCAGAGATAGACGGGCCGGGACTAGAAGTCTCGAGCAGTACTTC.

This clone was detected once. V usage is TRBV15 and J usage is TRBJ1-2; 7 nucleotides line up with TRBD1. The CDR3 has 14 residues. The germline gives CDR1 LNHNV, CDR2 YYDKDF (reference sequence). J was trimmed by 4 bases and V by 3 bases; bases with no gene match: 5. For the CDR3, the DNA is TGTGCCACCAGCAGGTCAAGGACAGGCTATGGCTACACCTTC. It is translated as CATSRSRTGYGYTF.

The CDR3 DNA sequence: TGCAGCGTTGCCCCGGGGGCCAATGAGCAGTTCTTC. This translates into CSVAPGANEQFF. The V call is TRBV29-1, the J call TRBJ2-1; D tentatively fits TRBD1 or TRBD2 (6 bases each). The CDR3 runs to 12 residues. The ends were cut back, 4 bases at V and 6 bases at J, with 10 bases in the middle. Looked up from germline, CDR1 is SQVTM and CDR2 is ANQGSEA.

The chain carries TRBV30 and TRBJ2-1, with TRBD1 as a possible D gene (5 bases). Trimming cost V 0 bases and J 5 bases, with 11 bases left between them. CDR3 length: 14 amino acids. CDR1 and CDR2 from the germline V gene are GTSNPN and SVGIG (reference sequence). The CDR3 bases are TGTGCCTGGAGTGTATGGGGCAAGCACAATGAGCAGTTCTTC. Translating gives CAWSVWGKHNEQFF.

The chain uses TRBV11-1 and TRBJ1-2, with 10 bases lining up with TRBD1. V lost 5 bases, J lost 8 bases, and 5 bases stayed unmatched. Germline CDR1 SGHAT, CDR2 FQDESV (reference sequence). The CDR3 runs to 13 residues. CDR3 in amino acids: CASSPTGGRGYTF. The DNA for the CDR3 is TGTGCCAGCAGCCCGACAGGGGGCAGGGGCTACACCTTC.

This chain uses TRBV29-1 with TRBJ1-5; 9 bases align to TRBD1. Germline CDR1 reads SQVTM; CDR2 reads ANQGSEA. The CDR3 sequence is 13 residues long. V dropped 4 bases and J dropped 4; count of bases not matched to a gene: 2. CDR3 amino acids: CSVGGQGNQPQHF. The DNA for the CDR3 is TGCAGCGTTGGGGGACAGGGAAATCAGCCCCAGCATTTT. The complete variable domain, with remaining parts taken from reference TRBV29-1 and TRBJ1-5, reads SAVISQKPSRDICQRGTSLTIQCQVDSQVTMMFWYRQQPGQSLTLIATANQGSEATYESGFVIDKFPISRPNLTFSTLTVSNMSPEDSSIYLCSVGGQGNQPQHFGDGTRLSIL.

The V call is TRBV7-3, the J call TRBJ1-1; 8 bases map to TRBD1. The CDR3 has 14 residues. Germline V CDR1 and CDR2: SGHTA, FQGTGA. V lost 6 bases, J lost 5 bases, and 8 bases stayed unmatched. For the CDR3, the DNA is TGTGCCAGCAGTAAAACAGGGGGTTGGACTGAAGCTTTCTTT. It codes for CASSKTGGWTEAFF.

The V gene is TRBV28, the J gene TRBJ2-1; 11 bases match TRBD2. CDR3 length: 16 residues. V lost 5 bases to trimming and J lost 8 bases; unmatched junction nucleotides: 11. Germline CDR1 and CDR2: MDHEN and SYDVKM. The DNA for the CDR3 is TGTGCCAGCAGTCTTTCCGGGACTAGCGGCTTCCATGAGCAGTTCTTC. Translation gives CASSLSGTSGFHEQFF. Full variable domain (outside the CDR3, taken from reference TRBV28 and TRBJ2-1): DVKVTQSSRYLVKRTGEKVFLECVQDMDHENMFWYRQDPGLGLRLIYFSYDVKMKEKGDIPEGYSVSREKKERFSLILESASTNQTSMYLCASSLSGTSGFHEQFFGPGTRLTVL.

This chain joins TRBV10-3 and TRBJ2-5; D may be TRBD1 (6 bases). V lost 2 bases and J 4 bases, leaving 17 bases between the germline ends. Germline values: CDR1 ENHRY, CDR2 SYGVKD. The CDR3 extends over 16 amino acids. The CDR3 is CAISELLPGQLETQYF. CDR3 nucleotides: TGTGCCATCAGTGAGCTCCTACCGGGACAACTAGAGACCCAGTACTTC.

Written as DNA, the CDR3 is TGTGCCAGCAGCTTGGATTTTGGTGGCTACACCTTC. This codes for CASSLDFGGYTF. The chain is built from TRBV5-4 and TRBJ1-2; D call uncertain. Germline V gene data show CDR1 as SGHNT and CDR2 as YYREEE (reference sequence). The ends were cut back, 0 bases at V and 7 bases at J, with 7 bases in the middle. There are 12 residues in the CDR3.

This rearrangement joins TRBV7-9 to TRBJ1-2; D possibly corresponds to TRBD1 (6 bases). CDR3 length equals 11 residues. Trimming removed 7 bases from V and 6 bases from J, with 9 bases in between. Germline V gives CDR1 SEHNR, CDR2 FQNEAQ (reference sequence). In DNA form, the CDR3 reads TGTGCCAGCACGGACAGTGATGGCTACACCTTC. Amino acid sequence: CASTDSDGYTF.

The chain recombines TRBV12-5 with TRBJ2-3; 8 nucleotides align to TRBD2. Trimming took 6 bases from V and 4 from J; bases not matched to a gene: 12. Germline values: CDR1 LGHNT, CDR2 FRNRAP. CDR3 length: 16 residues. The CDR3 here is CASGPSSGGSADTQYF. CDR3 bases: TGTGCTAGTGGACCCTCAAGCGGGGGTAGTGCAGATACGCAGTATTTT.

This clone was counted only a few times. The chain couples TRBV7-2 to TRBJ1-6, with 10 bases aligning to TRBD1. CDR1 is SGHTA, CDR2 FQGNSA, per germline. Trimming removed 0 bases from V and 10 bases from J; junction bases left unmatched: 6. This CDR3 region has 16 residues. CDR3 residues: CASSLAGTGVNSPLHF. The CDR3 DNA sequence: TGTGCCAGCAGCTTAGCGGGGACAGGGGTTAACTCACCCCTCCACTTT.

The genes are TRBV10-2 and TRBJ1-1, with D possibly being TRBD1 (5 bases). Trimming took off 3 bases at V and 0 bases at J, with 14 bases between the two ends. There are 16 residues in the CDR3. The germline gives CDR1 WSHSY, CDR2 SAAADI. The CDR3 DNA follows: TGCGCCAGCAGTGAATATATGCAGGGCATGAACACTGAAGCTTTCTTT. The encoded protein is CASSEYMQGMNTEAFF.

The V call is TRBV6-5, the J call TRBJ2-5, with 7 bases matching TRBD1. The CDR3 length is 14 residues. V trimming: 4 bases; J trimming: 3 bases; junction bases outside the gene matches: 5. CDR1 is MNHEY, CDR2 SVGAGI, per germline. CDR3 protein: CASSLVQGKETQYF. DNA of the CDR3: TGTGCCAGCAGTTTAGTACAGGGGAAAGAGACCCAGTACTTC.

The CDR3 DNA reads as TGTGCCAGCAGTAGGGGGACACCTTCCTACGAGCAGTACTTC. This encodes CASSRGTPSYEQYF. The chain links TRBV6-6 to TRBJ2-7, with D possibly matching TRBD1 (6 bases). Germline V gives CDR1 MNHNY, CDR2 SVGAGI (reference sequence). V lost 5 bases to trimming and J lost 1 base, with 12 bases between them. The CDR3 sequence is 14 residues long.

The chain couples TRBV5-5 to TRBJ2-2; 7 positions agree with TRBD1. CDR3 length: 15 amino acids. The junction had 6 bases not matched to a gene; V was cut back by 4 bases and J by 3 bases. Germline V gene data show CDR1 as SGHKS and CDR2 as YYEKEE (reference sequence). Here the CDR3 reads CASSTDRDDTGELFF. The CDR3 nucleotides are TGTGCCAGCAGCACCGACAGGGACGACACCGGGGAGCTGTTTTTT.

This clone appeared a single time. The chain couples TRBV5-1 to TRBJ2-5, with 7 bases lining up with TRBD2. The CDR3 is made up of 17 amino acids. V dropped 4 bases and J dropped 1; count of bases not matched to a gene: 13. Germline values: CDR1 SGHRS, CDR2 YFSETQ. CDR3 nucleotides: TGCGCCAGCAGCCGGTGGCTAACGGGAGGAACCCAAGAGACCCAGTACTTC. Protein sequence: CASSRWLTGGTQETQYF.